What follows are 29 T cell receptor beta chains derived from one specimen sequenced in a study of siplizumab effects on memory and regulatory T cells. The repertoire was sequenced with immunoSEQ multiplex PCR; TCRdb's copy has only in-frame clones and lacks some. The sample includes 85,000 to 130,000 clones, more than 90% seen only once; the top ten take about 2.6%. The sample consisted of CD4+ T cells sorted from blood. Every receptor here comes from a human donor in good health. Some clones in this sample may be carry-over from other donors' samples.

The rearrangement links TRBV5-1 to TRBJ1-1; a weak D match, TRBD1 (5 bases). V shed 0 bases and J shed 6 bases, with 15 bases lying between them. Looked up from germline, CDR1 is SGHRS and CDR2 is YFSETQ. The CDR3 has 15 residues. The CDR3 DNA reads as TGCGCCAGCAGCTTGGAAGTCGGGGGTGGGGCTGAAGCTTTCTTT. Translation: CASSLEVGGGAEAFF. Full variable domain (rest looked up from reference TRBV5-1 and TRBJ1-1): KAGVTQTPRYLIKTRGQQVTLSCSPISGHRSVSWYQQTPGQGLQFLFEYFSETQRNKGNFPGRFSGRQFSNSRSEMNVSTLELGDSALYLCASSLEVGGGAEAFFGQGTRLTVV.

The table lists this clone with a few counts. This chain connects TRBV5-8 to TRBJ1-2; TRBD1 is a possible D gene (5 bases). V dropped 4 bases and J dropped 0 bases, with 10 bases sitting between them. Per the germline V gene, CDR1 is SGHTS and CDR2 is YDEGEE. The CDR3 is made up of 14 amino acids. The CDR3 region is CASSPGTANYGYTF. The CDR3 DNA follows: TGTGCCAGCAGCCCAGGGACGGCTAACTATGGCTACACCTTC.

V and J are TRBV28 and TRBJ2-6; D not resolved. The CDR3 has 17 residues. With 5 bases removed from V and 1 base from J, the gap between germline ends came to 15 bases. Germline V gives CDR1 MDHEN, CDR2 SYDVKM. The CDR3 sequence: CASSLNLGFSGANVLTF. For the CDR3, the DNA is TGTGCCAGCAGTCTTAACTTAGGGTTTTCTGGGGCCAACGTCCTGACTTTC.

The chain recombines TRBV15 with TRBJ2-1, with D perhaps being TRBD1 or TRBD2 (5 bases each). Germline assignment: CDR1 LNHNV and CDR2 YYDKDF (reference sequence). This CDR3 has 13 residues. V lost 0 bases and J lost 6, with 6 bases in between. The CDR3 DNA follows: TGTGCCACCAGCAGAGATGGGACCAATGAGCAGTTCTTC. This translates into CATSRDGTNEQFF.

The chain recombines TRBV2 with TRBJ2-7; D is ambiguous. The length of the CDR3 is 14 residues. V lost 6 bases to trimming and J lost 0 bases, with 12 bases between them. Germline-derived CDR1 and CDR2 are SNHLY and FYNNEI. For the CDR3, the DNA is TGTGCCAGCAGGAGAAGTACCACCTCCTACGAGCAGTACTTC. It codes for CASRRSTTSYEQYF.

CDR3 sequence reads: CASSYGRTTDTQYF. For the CDR3, the DNA is TGTGCCAGCAGTTATGGGCGGACTACAGATACGCAGTATTTT. V and J are TRBV6-6 and TRBJ2-3; D perhaps matches TRBD2 (5 bases). In germline, CDR1 is MNHNY, CDR2 SVGAGI (reference sequence). Trimming shortened V by 3 bases and J by 3 bases, and 10 bases separated the two germline ends. This CDR3 comprises 14 residues.

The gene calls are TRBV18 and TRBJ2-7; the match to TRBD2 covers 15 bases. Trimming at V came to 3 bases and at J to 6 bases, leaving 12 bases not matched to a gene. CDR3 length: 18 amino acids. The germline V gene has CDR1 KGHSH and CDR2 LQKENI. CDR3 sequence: CASSPFGLAGGKKSEQYF. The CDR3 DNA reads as TGTGCCAGCTCACCTTTCGGACTAGCGGGAGGGAAGAAATCCGAGCAGTACTTC.

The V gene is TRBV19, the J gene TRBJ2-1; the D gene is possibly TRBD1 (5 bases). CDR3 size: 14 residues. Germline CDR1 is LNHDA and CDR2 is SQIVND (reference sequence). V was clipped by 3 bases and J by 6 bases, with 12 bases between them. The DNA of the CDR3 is TGTGCCAGTAGTATCCAGGGAAGGGGCAATGAGCAGTTCTTC. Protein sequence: CASSIQGRGNEQFF.

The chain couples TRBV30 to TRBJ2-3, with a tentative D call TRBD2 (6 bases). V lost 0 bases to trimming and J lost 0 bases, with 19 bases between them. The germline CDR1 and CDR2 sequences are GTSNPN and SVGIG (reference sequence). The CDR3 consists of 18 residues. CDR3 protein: CAWSVRGRSLFSTDTQYF. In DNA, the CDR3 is TGTGCCTGGAGTGTACGGGGGAGGTCCCTGTTTAGCACAGATACGCAGTATTTT.

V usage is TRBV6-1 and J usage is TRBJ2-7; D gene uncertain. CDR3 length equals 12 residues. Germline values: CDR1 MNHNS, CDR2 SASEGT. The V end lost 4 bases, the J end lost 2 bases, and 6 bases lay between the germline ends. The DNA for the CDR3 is TGTGCCAGCAGTGTCCTAACCTACGAGCAGTACTTC. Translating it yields CASSVLTYEQYF.

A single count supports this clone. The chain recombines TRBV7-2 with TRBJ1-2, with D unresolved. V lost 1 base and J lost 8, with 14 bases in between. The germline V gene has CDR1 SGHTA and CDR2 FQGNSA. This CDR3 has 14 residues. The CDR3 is CASSLGPGSGGYTF. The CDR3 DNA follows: TGTGCCAGCAGCTTAGGGCCGGGCTCGGGAGGCTACACCTTC.

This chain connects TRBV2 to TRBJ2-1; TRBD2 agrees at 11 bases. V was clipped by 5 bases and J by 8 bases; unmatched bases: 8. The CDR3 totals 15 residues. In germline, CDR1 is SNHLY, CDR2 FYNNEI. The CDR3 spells CASSMGLAAADEQFF. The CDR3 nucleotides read TGTGCCAGCAGTATGGGACTAGCGGCAGCCGATGAGCAGTTCTTC.

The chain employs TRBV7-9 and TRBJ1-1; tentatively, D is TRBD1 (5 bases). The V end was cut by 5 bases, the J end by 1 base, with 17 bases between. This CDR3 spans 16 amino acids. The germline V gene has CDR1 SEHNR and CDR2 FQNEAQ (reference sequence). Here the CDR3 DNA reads TGTGCCAGCAGCCTGGGGGGAGGAGGTTCGAACACTGAAGCTTTCTTT. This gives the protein CASSLGGGGSNTEAFF.

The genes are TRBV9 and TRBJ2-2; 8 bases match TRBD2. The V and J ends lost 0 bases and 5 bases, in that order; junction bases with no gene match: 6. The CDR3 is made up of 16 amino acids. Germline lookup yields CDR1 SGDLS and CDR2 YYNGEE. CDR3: CASSVGGTSGTGELFF. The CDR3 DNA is TGTGCCAGCAGCGTAGGAGGAACTAGCGGTACCGGGGAGCTGTTTTTT.

CDR3 DNA: TGTGCCAGCTCTCCTGACTGGTTGCAAGAGAAAACCTACAATGAGCAGTTCTTC. Its protein is CASSPDWLQEKTYNEQFF. The chain has TRBV18 and TRBJ2-1; unclear D gene. Deletions cut 6 bases from V and 2 bases from J, with 23 bases between. Germline V gene data show CDR1 as KGHSH and CDR2 as LQKENI. There are 18 residues in the CDR3.

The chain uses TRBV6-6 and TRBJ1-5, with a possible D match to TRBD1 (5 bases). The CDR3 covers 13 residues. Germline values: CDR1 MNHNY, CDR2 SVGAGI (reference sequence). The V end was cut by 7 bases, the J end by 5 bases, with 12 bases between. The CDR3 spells CASKGAVDQPQHF. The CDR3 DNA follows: TGTGCCAGCAAAGGGGCGGTCGATCAGCCCCAGCATTTT.

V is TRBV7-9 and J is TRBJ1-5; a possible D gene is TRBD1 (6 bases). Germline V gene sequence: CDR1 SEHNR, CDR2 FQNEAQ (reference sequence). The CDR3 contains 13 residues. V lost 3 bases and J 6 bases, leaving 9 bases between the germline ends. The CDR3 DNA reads TGTGCCAGCAGCTTTGGGGGCAGTCAGCCCCAGCATTTT. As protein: CASSFGGSQPQHF.

The CDR3 coding sequence is TGCGCCAGCAGTCAACCGATACTAGGGCATATTTACGAGCAGTACTTC. This gives the protein CASSQPILGHIYEQYF. The chain recombines TRBV23-1 with TRBJ2-7, with D maybe TRBD2 (5 bases). TRBV23-1 is noted as an ORF with a role that remains uncertain. The V gene lost 2 bases and the J gene lost 4 bases, with 18 bases spanning the gap. This CDR3 comprises 16 residues.

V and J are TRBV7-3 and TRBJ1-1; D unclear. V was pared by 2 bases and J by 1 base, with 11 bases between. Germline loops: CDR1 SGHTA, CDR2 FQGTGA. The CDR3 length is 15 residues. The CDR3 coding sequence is TGTGCCAGCAGCTTAGGAGGGTTCGGGAACACTGAAGCTTTCTTT. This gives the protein CASSLGGFGNTEAFF.

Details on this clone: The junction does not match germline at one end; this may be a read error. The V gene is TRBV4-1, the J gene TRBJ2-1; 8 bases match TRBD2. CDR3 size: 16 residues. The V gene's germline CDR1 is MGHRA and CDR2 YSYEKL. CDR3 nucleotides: TGCGCCAGCAGCCAAGGGGTTGTGGGACTAGTGGTCCGGACGCTCTTC. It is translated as CASSQGVVGLVVRTLF.

For the CDR3, the DNA is TGCGCCAGCAGCCTCGGACTAGCGGATCACACGGAGACCCAGTACTTC. Amino acids: CASSLGLADHTETQYF. This chain joins TRBV4-1 and TRBJ2-5; 10 bases are shared with TRBD2. The CDR3 consists of 16 residues. CDR1 and CDR2 from the germline V gene are MGHRA and YSYEKL. V dropped 4 bases and J dropped 5; count of bases not matched to a gene: 10.

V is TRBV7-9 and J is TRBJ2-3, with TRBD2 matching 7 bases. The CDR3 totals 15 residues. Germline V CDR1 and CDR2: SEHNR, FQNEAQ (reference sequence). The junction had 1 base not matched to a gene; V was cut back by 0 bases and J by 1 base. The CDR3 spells CASSLAAGGTDTQYF. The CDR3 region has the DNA TGTGCCAGCAGCTTAGCGGCGGGAGGCACAGATACGCAGTATTTT. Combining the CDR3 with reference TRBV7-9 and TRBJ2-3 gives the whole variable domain DTGVSQNPRHKITKRGQNVTFRCDPISEHNRLYWYRQTLGQGPEFLTYFQNEAQLEKSRLLSDRFSAERPKGSFSTLEIQRTEQGDSAMYLCASSLAAGGTDTQYFGPGTRLTVL.

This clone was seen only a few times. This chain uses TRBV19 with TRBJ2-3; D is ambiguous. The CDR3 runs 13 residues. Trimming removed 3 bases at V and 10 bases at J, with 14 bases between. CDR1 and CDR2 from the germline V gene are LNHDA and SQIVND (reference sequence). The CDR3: CASSIVLGLAQYF. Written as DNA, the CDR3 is TGTGCCAGTAGTATTGTGCTAGGGTTGGCGCAGTATTTT.

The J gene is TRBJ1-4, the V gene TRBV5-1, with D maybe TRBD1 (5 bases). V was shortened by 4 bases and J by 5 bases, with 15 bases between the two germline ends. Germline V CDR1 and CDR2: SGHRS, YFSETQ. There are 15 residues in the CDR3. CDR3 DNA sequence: TGCGCCAGCAGCCAATCCGGGACTGAGAATGAAAAACTGTTTTTT. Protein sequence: CASSQSGTENEKLFF.

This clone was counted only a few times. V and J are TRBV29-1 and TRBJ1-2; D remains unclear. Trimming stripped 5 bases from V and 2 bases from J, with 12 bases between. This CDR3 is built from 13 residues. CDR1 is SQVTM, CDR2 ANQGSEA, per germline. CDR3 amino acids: CSVPTTGNYGYTF. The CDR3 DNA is TGCAGCGTTCCGACGACGGGAAACTATGGCTACACCTTC.

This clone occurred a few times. In DNA form, the CDR3 reads TGTGCCAGTAGTATATCCAAGGGACAGGGCCACTATGGCTACACCTTC. Its translation is CASSISKGQGHYGYTF. V and J are TRBV19 and TRBJ1-2, with 9 bases fitting TRBD1. The CDR3 loop spans 16 amino acids. J gave up 3 bases and V 2 bases, and 7 bases lay outside the gene matches. The germline V gene has CDR1 LNHDA and CDR2 SQIVND (reference sequence). Based on the CDR3 plus reference TRBV19 and TRBJ1-2, the full variable domain is DGGITQSPKYLFRKEGQNVTLSCEQNLNHDAMYWYRQDPGQGLRLIYYSQIVNDFQKGDIAEGYSVSREKKESFPLTVTSAQKNPTAFYLCASSISKGQGHYGYTFGSGTRLTVV.

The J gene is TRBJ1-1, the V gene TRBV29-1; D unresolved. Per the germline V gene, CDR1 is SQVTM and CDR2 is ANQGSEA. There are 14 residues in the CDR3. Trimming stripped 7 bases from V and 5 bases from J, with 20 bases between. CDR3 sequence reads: CSAVSGKRWTEAFF. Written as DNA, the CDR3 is TGCAGCGCCGTCAGCGGAAAAAGGTGGACTGAAGCTTTCTTT. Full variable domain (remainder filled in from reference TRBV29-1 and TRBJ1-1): SAVISQKPSRDICQRGTSLTIQCQVDSQVTMMFWYRQQPGQSLTLIATANQGSEATYESGFVIDKFPISRPNLTFSTLTVSNMSPEDSSIYLCSAVSGKRWTEAFFGQGTRLTVV.

The CDR3 DNA follows: TGTGCCAGCAGCGTAGGGACTAGCGCCTCCTACAATGAGCAGTTCTTC. It codes for CASSVGTSASYNEQFF. J is TRBJ2-1 and V is TRBV9; 9 nucleotides line up with TRBD2. Looked up from germline, CDR1 is SGDLS and CDR2 is YYNGEE. There are 16 residues in the CDR3. Losses at the gene ends were 0 bases for V and 0 bases for J; bases not matched to a gene: 1. Supplemented by reference TRBV9 and TRBJ2-1, the full variable domain reads DSGVTQTPKHLITATGQRVTLRCSPRSGDLSVYWYQQSLDQGLQFLIQYYNGEERAKGNILERFSAQQFPDLHSELNLSSLELGDSALYFCASSVGTSASYNEQFFGPGTRLTVL.

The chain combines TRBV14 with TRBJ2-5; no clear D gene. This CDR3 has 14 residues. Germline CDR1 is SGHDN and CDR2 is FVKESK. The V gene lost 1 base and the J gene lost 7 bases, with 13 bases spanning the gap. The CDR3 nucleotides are TGTGCCAGCAGCCAAGTGGTAAAAGCTGGGACCCAGTACTTC. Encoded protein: CASSQVVKAGTQYF.